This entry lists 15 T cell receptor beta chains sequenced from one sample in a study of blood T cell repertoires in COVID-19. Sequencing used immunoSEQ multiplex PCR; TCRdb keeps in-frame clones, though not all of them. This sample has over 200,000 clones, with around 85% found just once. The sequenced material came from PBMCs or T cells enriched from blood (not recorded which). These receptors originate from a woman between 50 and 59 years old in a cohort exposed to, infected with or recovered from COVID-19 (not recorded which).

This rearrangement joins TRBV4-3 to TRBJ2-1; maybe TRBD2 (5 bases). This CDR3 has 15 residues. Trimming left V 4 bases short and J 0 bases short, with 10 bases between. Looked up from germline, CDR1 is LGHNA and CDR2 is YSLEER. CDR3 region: CASSRAVASYNEQFF. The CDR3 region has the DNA TGCGCCAGCAGCCGAGCGGTCGCCTCCTACAATGAGCAGTTCTTC.

In nucleotides, the CDR3 is TGTGCCAGCAGCCTCAATCCTTGGACGGCAATGGGGGGTCAGCCCCAGCATTTT. It is translated as CASSLNPWTAMGGQPQHF. This chain joins TRBV7-2 and TRBJ1-5, with D possibly matching TRBD1 (5 bases). Germline assignment: CDR1 SGHTA and CDR2 FQGNSA. CDR3 length: 18 residues. The V gene lost 5 bases and the J gene lost 6 bases, with 26 bases spanning the gap.

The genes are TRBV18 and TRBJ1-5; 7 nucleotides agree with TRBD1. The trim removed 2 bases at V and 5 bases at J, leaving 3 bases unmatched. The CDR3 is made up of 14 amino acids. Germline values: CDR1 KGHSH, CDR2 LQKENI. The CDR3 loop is CASSPRRGHQPQHF. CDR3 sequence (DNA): TGTGCCAGCTCACCAAGAAGGGGGCATCAGCCCCAGCATTTT.

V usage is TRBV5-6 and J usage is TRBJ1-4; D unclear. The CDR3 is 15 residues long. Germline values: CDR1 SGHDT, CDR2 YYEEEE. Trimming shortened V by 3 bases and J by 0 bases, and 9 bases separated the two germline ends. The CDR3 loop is CASSSRLPTNEKLFF. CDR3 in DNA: TGTGCCAGCAGCTCGCGCCTCCCAACTAATGAAAAACTGTTTTTT.

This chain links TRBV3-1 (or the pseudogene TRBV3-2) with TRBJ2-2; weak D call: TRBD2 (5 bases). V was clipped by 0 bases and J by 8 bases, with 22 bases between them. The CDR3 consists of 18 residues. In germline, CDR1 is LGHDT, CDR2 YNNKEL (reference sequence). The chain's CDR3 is CASSQDLPGNLGIGELFF. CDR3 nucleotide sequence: TGTGCCAGCAGCCAAGATTTGCCGGGGAATTTGGGCATTGGGGAGCTGTTTTTT.

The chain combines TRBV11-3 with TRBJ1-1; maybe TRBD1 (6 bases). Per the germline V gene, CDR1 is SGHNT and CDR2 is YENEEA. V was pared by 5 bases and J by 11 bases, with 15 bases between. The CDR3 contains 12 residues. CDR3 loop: CASSLTGGLAFF. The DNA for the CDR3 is TGTGCCAGCAGCCTGACAGGCGGTCTCGCTTTCTTT. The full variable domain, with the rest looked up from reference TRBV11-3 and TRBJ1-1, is EAGVVQSPRYKIIEKKQPVAFWCNPISGHNTLYWYLQNLGQGPELLIRYENEEAVDDSQLPKDRFSAERLKGVDSTLKIQPAELGDSAVYLCASSLTGGLAFFGQGTRLTVV.

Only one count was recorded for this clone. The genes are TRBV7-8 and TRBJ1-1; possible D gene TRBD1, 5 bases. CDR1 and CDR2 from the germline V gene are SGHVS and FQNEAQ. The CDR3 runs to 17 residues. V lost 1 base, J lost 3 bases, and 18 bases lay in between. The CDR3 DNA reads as TGTGCCAGCAGCTTAGTTCTGGGCCGGTGGGGGGACACTGAAGCTTTCTTT. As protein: CASSLVLGRWGDTEAFF.

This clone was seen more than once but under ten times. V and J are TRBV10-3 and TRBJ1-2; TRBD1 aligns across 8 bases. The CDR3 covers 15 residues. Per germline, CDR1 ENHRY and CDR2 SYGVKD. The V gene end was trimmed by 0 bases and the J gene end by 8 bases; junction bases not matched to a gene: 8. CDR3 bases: TGTGCCATCAGTGAGTCTTGGCAGGGGGCGGAGGGCTACACCTTC. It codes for CAISESWQGAEGYTF.

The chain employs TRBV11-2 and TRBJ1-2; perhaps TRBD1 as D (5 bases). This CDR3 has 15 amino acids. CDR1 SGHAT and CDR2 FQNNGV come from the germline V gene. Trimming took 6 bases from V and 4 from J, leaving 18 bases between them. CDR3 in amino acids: CASRHTPGGSYGYTF. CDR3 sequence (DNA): TGTGCCAGCAGACACACCCCGGGGGGTAGCTATGGCTACACCTTC.

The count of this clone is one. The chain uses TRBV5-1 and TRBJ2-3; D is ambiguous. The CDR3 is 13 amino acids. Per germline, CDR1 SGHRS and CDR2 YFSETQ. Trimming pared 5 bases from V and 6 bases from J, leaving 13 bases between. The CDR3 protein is CASSFEIEDTQYF. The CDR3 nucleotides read TGCGCCAGCAGTTTCGAAATCGAGGATACGCAGTATTTT.

DNA of the CDR3: TGCGCCAGCAGCCAAGAAAGGACAGCGACGGGCTATGGCTACACCTTC. It specifies CASSQERTATGYGYTF. This chain uses TRBV4-1 with TRBJ1-2; the D gene is possibly TRBD1 (6 bases). Trimming removed 0 bases from V and 4 bases from J, with 15 bases in between. The germline CDR1 and CDR2 sequences are MGHRA and YSYEKL. This CDR3 comprises 16 residues.

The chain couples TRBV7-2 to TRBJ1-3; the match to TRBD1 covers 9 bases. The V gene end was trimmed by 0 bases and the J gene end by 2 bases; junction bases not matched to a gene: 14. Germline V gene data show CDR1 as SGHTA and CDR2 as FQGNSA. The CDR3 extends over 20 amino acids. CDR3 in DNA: TGTGCCAGCAGCTTAGCTGTTTGGGGACAGGGATATCATCCTGGAAACACCATATATTTT. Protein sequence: CASSLAVWGQGYHPGNTIYF.

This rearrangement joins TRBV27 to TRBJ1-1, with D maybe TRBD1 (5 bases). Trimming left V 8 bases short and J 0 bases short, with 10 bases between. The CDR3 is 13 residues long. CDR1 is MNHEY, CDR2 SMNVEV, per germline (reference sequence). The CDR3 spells CASSTGLNTEAFF. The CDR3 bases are TGTGCCAGCTCCACAGGATTGAACACTGAAGCTTTCTTT.

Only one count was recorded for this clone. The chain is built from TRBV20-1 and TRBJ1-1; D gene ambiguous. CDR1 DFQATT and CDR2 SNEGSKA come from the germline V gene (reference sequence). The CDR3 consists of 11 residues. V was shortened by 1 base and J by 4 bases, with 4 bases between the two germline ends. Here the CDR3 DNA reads TGCAGTGCTAGAGTACTCACTGAAGCTTTCTTT. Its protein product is CSARVLTEAFF.

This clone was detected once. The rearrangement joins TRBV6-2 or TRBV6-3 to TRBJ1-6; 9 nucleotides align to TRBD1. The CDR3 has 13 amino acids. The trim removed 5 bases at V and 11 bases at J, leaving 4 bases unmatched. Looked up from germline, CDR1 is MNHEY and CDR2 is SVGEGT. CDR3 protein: CASSTGGWTPLHF. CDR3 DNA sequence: TGTGCCAGCAGTACAGGGGGCTGGACACCCCTCCACTTT.